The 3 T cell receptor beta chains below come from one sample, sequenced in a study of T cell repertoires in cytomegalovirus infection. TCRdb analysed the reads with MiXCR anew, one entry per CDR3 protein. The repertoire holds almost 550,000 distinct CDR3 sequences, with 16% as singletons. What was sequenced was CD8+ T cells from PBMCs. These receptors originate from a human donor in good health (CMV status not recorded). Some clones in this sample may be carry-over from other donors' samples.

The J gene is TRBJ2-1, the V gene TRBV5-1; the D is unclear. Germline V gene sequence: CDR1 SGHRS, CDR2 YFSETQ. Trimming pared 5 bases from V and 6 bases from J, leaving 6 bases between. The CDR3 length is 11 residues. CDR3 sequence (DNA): TGCGCCAGCAGAGCACCCAATGAGCAGTTCTTC. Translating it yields CASRAPNEQFF.

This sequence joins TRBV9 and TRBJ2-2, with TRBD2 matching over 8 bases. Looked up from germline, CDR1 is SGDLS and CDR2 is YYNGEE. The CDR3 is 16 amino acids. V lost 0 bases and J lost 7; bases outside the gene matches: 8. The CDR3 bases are TGTGCCAGCAGCGTAGGGGGAGGACTAGCCCGCGGGGAGCTGTTTTTT. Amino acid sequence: CASSVGGGLARGELFF. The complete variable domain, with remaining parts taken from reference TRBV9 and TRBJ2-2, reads DSGVTQTPKHLITATGQRVTLRCSPRSGDLSVYWYQQSLDQGLQFLIQYYNGEERAKGNILERFSAQQFPDLHSELNLSSLELGDSALYFCASSVGGGLARGELFFGEGSRLTVL.

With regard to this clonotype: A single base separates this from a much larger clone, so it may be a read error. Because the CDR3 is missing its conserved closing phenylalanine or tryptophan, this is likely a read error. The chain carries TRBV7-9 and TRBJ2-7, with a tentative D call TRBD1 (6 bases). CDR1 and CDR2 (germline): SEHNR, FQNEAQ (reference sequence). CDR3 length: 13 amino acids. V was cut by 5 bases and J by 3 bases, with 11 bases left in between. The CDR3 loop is CASSPRGDYEQYL. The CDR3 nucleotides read TGTGCCAGCAGCCCCAGGGGAGACTACGAGCAGTACTTA.